A single sample is the source of the 25 T cell receptor beta chains below, sequenced in a study of blood T cell repertoires in COVID-19. This table comes from immunoSEQ multiplex PCR, and its TCRdb copy is limited to in-frame clones, with some not included. This sample has 300,000 or so clones; approximately 80% occur once, and the top ten carry over 3.5%. Sequencing was carried out using peripheral blood. All receptors derive from a woman in her forties or fifties with active or convalescent COVID-19.

The chain combines TRBV19 with TRBJ1-2; D is uncertain. CDR1 is LNHDA and CDR2 is SQIVND in the germline V gene (reference sequence). Trimming shortened V by 7 bases and J by 5 bases, and 8 bases separated the two germline ends. This CDR3 is built from 11 residues. CDR3: CASTLGYGYTF. In DNA, the CDR3 is TGTGCCAGTACCCTAGGTTATGGCTACACCTTC. Drawing the rest from reference TRBV19 and TRBJ1-2, the complete variable domain is DGGITQSPKYLFRKEGQNVTLSCEQNLNHDAMYWYRQDPGQGLRLIYYSQIVNDFQKGDIAEGYSVSREKKESFPLTVTSAQKNPTAFYLCASTLGYGYTFGSGTRLTVV.

V gene TRBV27 combines with J gene TRBJ2-6; 11 bases fit TRBD1. Germline loops: CDR1 MNHEY, CDR2 SMNVEV (reference sequence). This CDR3 spans 17 amino acids. V dropped 5 bases and J dropped 8; count of bases not matched to a gene: 11. CDR3 bases: TGTGCCAGCAGTGCGACGAAGGGGACAGGGGGTCCCAACGTCCTGACTTTC. This gives the protein CASSATKGTGGPNVLTF. Full variable domain (rest looked up from reference TRBV27 and TRBJ2-6): EAQVTQNPRYLITVTGKKLTVTCSQNMNHEYMSWYRQDPGLGLRQIYYSMNVEVTDKGDVPEGYKVSRKEKRNFPLILESPSPNQTSLYFCASSATKGTGGPNVLTFGAGSRLTVL.

The chain employs TRBV12-3 or TRBV12-4 and TRBJ2-7; the match to TRBD2 covers 8 bases. The CDR3 is 12 residues long. With 6 bases clipped from V and 5 bases from J, the junction kept 3 bases outside the gene matches. The CDR3 DNA reads TGTGCCAGCAGAGGACTAGCCCACGAGCAGTACTTC. Its protein is CASRGLAHEQYF.

The chain is built from TRBV6-5 and TRBJ2-1; no clear D gene. The CDR3 loop spans 14 amino acids. V lost 8 bases, J lost 6 bases, and 17 bases lay in between. Germline V gives CDR1 MNHEY, CDR2 SVGAGI. The CDR3 reads CASLSPTVFNEQFF. For the CDR3, the DNA is TGTGCCAGCCTCAGTCCAACAGTTTTCAATGAGCAGTTCTTC.

The J gene is TRBJ2-1, the V gene TRBV5-1, with 7 nucleotides matching TRBD2. CDR3 length equals 14 residues. Germline trimming cut 4 bases from V and 9 bases from J; bases unmatched to any gene: 10. Per the germline V gene, CDR1 is SGHRS and CDR2 is YFSETQ. The CDR3 protein is CASSLTSRDGEQFF. CDR3 DNA sequence: TGCGCCAGCAGCCTGACTAGCCGAGACGGTGAGCAGTTCTTC. The entire variable domain, with the rest obtained from reference TRBV5-1 and TRBJ2-1, is as follows: KAGVTQTPRYLIKTRGQQVTLSCSPISGHRSVSWYQQTPGQGLQFLFEYFSETQRNKGNFPGRFSGRQFSNSRSEMNVSTLELGDSALYLCASSLTSRDGEQFFGPGTRLTVL.

The chain combines TRBV5-6 with TRBJ2-1, with TRBD2 identical over 8 bases. CDR1 SGHDT and CDR2 YYEEEE come from the germline V gene. Germline trimming cut 4 bases from V and 7 bases from J; bases unmatched to any gene: 1. This CDR3 region has 12 residues. The CDR3 sequence is CASSASGNEQFF. The CDR3 DNA reads TGTGCCAGCAGCGCTAGCGGGAATGAGCAGTTCTTC.

V is TRBV2 and J is TRBJ2-7, with D perhaps matching TRBD1 (6 bases). The CDR3 length is 15 residues. The V gene's germline CDR1 is SNHLY and CDR2 FYNNEI. The V end was cut by 3 bases, the J end by 7 bases, with 19 bases between. CDR3: CASSDGSQGRWEQYF. In DNA form, the CDR3 reads TGTGCCAGCAGTGATGGGAGCCAGGGGCGGTGGGAGCAGTACTTC.

The rearrangement links TRBV24-1 to TRBJ2-2; TRBD1 agrees at 9 bases. J gave up 2 bases and V 2 bases, and 14 bases lay outside the gene matches. The CDR3 sequence is 20 residues long. Germline assignment: CDR1 KGHDR and CDR2 SFDVKD. The CDR3 DNA reads TGTGCCACCAGTGATTCTGACAGGGGGAAAGGTGTAGGTAACACCGGGGAGCTGTTTTTT. This codes for CATSDSDRGKGVGNTGELFF.

The CDR3 DNA reads TGTGCCAGCAGTCCCAGGGGGCGGATGACATCAGATACGCAGTATTTT. Protein: CASSPRGRMTSDTQYF. The chain employs TRBV27 and TRBJ2-3; 8 bases are shared with TRBD1. The germline gives CDR1 MNHEY, CDR2 SMNVEV (reference sequence). The CDR3 sequence is 16 residues long. Trimming took 5 bases from V and 4 from J; bases not matched to a gene: 11.

This clone was observed a single time. V and J are TRBV28 and TRBJ2-7; 12 bases align to TRBD2. Trimming at V came to 6 bases and at J to 5 bases, leaving 11 bases not matched to a gene. The length of the CDR3 is 16 residues. CDR1 is MDHEN and CDR2 is SYDVKM in the germline V gene. The CDR3 DNA reads as TGTGCCAGCAGCACAGGACTAGCGGGGAGAGTAAACGAGCAGTACTTC. This sequence encodes CASSTGLAGRVNEQYF.

This clone appeared a single time. V is TRBV5-5 and J is TRBJ2-5; tentative D call: TRBD1 (6 bases). In germline, CDR1 is SGHKS, CDR2 YYEKEE (reference sequence). Trimming left V 6 bases short and J 5 bases short, with 14 bases between. This CDR3 comprises 13 residues. This CDR3 reads CASIRGSGETQYF. CDR3 DNA: TGTGCCAGCATCAGGGGTTCGGGGGAGACCCAGTACTTC.

The genes are TRBV5-4 and TRBJ2-6; tentative D call: TRBD2 (6 bases). This CDR3 has 16 amino acids. V lost 3 bases to trimming and J lost 2 bases, with 12 bases between them. Germline values: CDR1 SGHNT, CDR2 YYREEE (reference sequence). The CDR3 reads CASSSGLQAGANVLTF. The DNA for the CDR3 is TGTGCCAGCAGCTCGGGACTCCAGGCTGGGGCCAACGTCCTGACTTTC.

This chain connects TRBV28 to TRBJ2-7, with 9 positions matching TRBD1. Trimming cost V 5 bases and J 1 base; bases outside gene matches: 9. CDR3 length: 16 residues. Germline lookup yields CDR1 MDHEN and CDR2 SYDVKM. As DNA, the CDR3 is TGTGCCAGCAGTACCAACAGGGGGCTTGGATCCTACGAGCAGTACTTC. It is translated as CASSTNRGLGSYEQYF.

The V and J genes are TRBV18 and TRBJ1-2, with D possibly being TRBD1 (6 bases). The germline V and J ends were trimmed by 4 bases and 2 bases, with 11 bases remaining between them. CDR1 is KGHSH and CDR2 is LQKENI in the germline V gene. The CDR3 is made up of 14 amino acids. The CDR3 here is CASSLPGQNYGYTF. In DNA, the CDR3 is TGTGCCAGCTCACTCCCAGGACAGAACTATGGCTACACCTTC.

The chain combines TRBV21-1 with TRBJ1-6. TRBV21-1 constitutes a pseudogene. The CDR3 has 12 residues. The chain's CDR3 is CASIGENSPLHF. The CDR3 bases are TGTGCCAGCATTGGGGAGAATTCACCCCTCCACTTT.

V and J are TRBV25-1 and TRBJ1-2, with 7 nucleotides matching TRBD1. Germline loops: CDR1 MGHDK, CDR2 SYGVNS. With 8 bases clipped from V and 0 bases from J, the junction kept 6 bases outside the gene matches. This CDR3 has 14 residues. CDR3 bases: TGTGCCAGCCTCCGGACAGGTGCTAACTATGGCTACACCTTC. Its protein product is CASLRTGANYGYTF.

The chain carries TRBV27 and TRBJ2-7; 7 bases match TRBD1. After removal of 6 bases from V and 2 bases from J, the junction contained 16 bases not matched to a gene. Germline V lookup: CDR1 MNHEY, CDR2 SMNVEV (reference sequence). The CDR3 contains 17 residues. CDR3 in amino acids: CASRPWTGANRAYEQYF. DNA of the CDR3: TGTGCCAGCAGACCTTGGACAGGCGCTAACCGGGCCTACGAGCAGTACTTC.

CDR3 coding DNA: TGTGCCTGGCGAATTCCGGGACAGGGTAACGAGCAGTACTTC. Its protein is CAWRIPGQGNEQYF. The V and J genes are TRBV30 and TRBJ2-7; 9 nucleotides align to TRBD1. This CDR3 spans 14 amino acids. Unmatched junction bases numbered 10, after V lost 5 bases and J lost 5 bases. Germline V lookup: CDR1 GTSNPN, CDR2 SVGIG (reference sequence).

The rearrangement links TRBV5-1 to TRBJ2-7; tentatively, D is TRBD2 (7 bases). Trimming cost V 4 bases and J 2 bases, with 13 bases left between them. The CDR3 covers 14 residues. Germline V lookup: CDR1 SGHRS, CDR2 YFSETQ. Written as DNA, the CDR3 is TGCGCCAGCAGCGCCTCGGGGGGCCCCTACGAGCAGTACTTC. Its translation: CASSASGGPYEQYF.

The gene calls are TRBV14 and TRBJ2-7; weak D call: TRBD2 (5 bases). Germline CDR1 and CDR2: SGHDN and FVKESK. The CDR3 consists of 14 residues. Between the trimmed V and J ends, which lost 0 bases and 5 bases, there was a span of 11 bases. CDR3 region: CASSQDRPRDEQYF. As DNA, the CDR3 is TGTGCCAGCAGCCAAGATCGCCCGAGGGACGAGCAGTACTTC.

The chain is built from TRBV7-3 and TRBJ2-7; 12 positions agree with TRBD2. The CDR3 is 15 amino acids. Per the germline V gene, CDR1 is SGHTA and CDR2 is FQGTGA. The V gene end was trimmed by 5 bases and the J gene end by 6 bases; junction bases not matched to a gene: 8. The CDR3 nucleotides are TGTGCCAGCAGCGAACGACTAGCGGGAGACCGCGAGCAGTACTTC. Translated, it gives CASSERLAGDREQYF.

Written as DNA, the CDR3 is TGTGCCAGCCTCCCCCCCAGCACAGATACGCAGTATTTT. Translated: CASLPPSTDTQYF. This chain connects TRBV28 to TRBJ2-3; D remains ambiguous. Germline loops: CDR1 MDHEN, CDR2 SYDVKM. The CDR3 is 13 residues long. The V end was cut by 8 bases, the J end by 0 bases, with 9 bases between.

V usage is TRBV29-1 and J usage is TRBJ1-1; 8 bases are a match to TRBD1. V shed 4 bases and J 8 bases; nucleotides not matched to a gene: 9. The CDR3 spans 13 residues. Per the germline V gene, CDR1 is SQVTM and CDR2 is ANQGSEA. The CDR3 bases are TGCAGCGTTGCCAGTACAGGGGGGATGGAAGCTTTCTTT. Translating gives CSVASTGGMEAFF.

The chain recombines TRBV7-9 with TRBJ2-1; D perhaps matches TRBD2 (6 bases). This CDR3 is 18 amino acids long. Germline V lookup: CDR1 SEHNR, CDR2 FQNEAQ (reference sequence). V was trimmed by 5 bases and J by 0 bases, leaving 20 bases between them. CDR3 bases: TGTGCCAGCAGCAAATATTCCGGGACTTCGAGCTCCTACAATGAGCAGTTCTTC. It translates to CASSKYSGTSSSYNEQFF.

This sequence joins TRBV12-3 or TRBV12-4 and TRBJ2-1; D not resolved. There are 13 residues in the CDR3. The ends were cut back, 3 bases at V and 10 bases at J, with 13 bases in the middle. CDR3 residues: CASSFSPSGEQFF. The CDR3 coding sequence is TGTGCCAGCAGTTTTAGTCCTTCCGGGGAGCAGTTCTTC.